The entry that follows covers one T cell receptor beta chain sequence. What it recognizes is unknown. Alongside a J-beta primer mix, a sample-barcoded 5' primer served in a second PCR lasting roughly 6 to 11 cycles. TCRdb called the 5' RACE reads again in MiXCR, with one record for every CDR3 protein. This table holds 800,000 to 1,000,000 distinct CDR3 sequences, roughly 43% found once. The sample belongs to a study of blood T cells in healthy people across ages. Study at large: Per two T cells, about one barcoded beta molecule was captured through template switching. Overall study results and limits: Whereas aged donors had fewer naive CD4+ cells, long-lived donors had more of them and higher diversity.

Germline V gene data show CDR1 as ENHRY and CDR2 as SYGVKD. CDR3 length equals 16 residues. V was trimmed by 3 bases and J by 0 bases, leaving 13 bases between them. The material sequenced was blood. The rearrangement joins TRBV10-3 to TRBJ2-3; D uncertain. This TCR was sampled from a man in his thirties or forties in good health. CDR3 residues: CAISESGRFSTDTQYF. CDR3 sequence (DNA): TGTGCCATCAGTGAATCAGGCAGGTTCAGCACAGATACGCAGTATTTT.